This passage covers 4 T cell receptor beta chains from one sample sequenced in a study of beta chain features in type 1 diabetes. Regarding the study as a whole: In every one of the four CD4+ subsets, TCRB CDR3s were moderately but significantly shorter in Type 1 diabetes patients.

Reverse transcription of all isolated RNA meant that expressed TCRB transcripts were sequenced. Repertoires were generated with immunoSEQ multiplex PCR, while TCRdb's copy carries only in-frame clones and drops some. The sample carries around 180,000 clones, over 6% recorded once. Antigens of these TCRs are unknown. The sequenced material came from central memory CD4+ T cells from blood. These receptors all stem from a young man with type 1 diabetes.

This CDR3 is CASRRQEPYEQYF. As DNA, the CDR3 is TGTGCCAGCAGGCGACAGGAGCCCTACGAGCAGTACTTC. The chain combines TRBV6-1 with TRBJ2-7; weak D call: TRBD1 (6 bases). V was trimmed by 6 bases and J by 2 bases, leaving 11 bases between them. The CDR3 length is 13 residues. Per the germline V gene, CDR1 is MNHNS and CDR2 is SASEGT.

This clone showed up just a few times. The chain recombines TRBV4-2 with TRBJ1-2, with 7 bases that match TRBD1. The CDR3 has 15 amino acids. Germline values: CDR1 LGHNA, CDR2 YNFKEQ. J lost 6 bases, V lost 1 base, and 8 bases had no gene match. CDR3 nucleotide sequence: TGTGCCAGCAGCCAAGGGCCGGGACAGATGGATGGCTACACCTTC. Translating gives CASSQGPGQMDGYTF.

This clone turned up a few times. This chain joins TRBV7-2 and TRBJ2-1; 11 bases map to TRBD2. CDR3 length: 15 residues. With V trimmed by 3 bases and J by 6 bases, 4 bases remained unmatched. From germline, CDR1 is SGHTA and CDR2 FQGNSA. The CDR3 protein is CASSFPTSGSNEQFF. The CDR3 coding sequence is TGTGCCAGCAGCTTTCCAACTAGCGGGAGCAATGAGCAGTTCTTC.

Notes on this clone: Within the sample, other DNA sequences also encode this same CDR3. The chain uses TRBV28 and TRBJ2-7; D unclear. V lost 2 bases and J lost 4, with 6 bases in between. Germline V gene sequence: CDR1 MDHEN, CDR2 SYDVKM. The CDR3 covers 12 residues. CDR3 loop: CASSLQSYEQYF. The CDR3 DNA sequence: TGTGCCAGCAGTTTACAGTCTTACGAGCAGTACTTC.